The entry below gives a single T cell receptor (beta chain) sequence along with its context. The data were taken from a study of T cell responses to AZD1222 COVID-19 vaccine. Profiled with immunoSEQ multiplex PCR; TCRdb holds only in-frame clones, not every one. The table has about 150,000 clones, 80% to 90% seen once; the top ten hold approximately 8%. Germline V gene lookup returns CDR1 MNHEY and CDR2 SMNVEV (reference sequence). The length of the CDR3 is 15 residues. Trimming stripped 0 bases from V and 8 bases from J, with 16 bases between. The receptor's source is an adult in good health. The input for sequencing was peripheral blood, taken on day 0 of AZD1222 vaccination. The gene calls are TRBV27 and TRBJ1-2, with a weak D call TRBD1 (5 bases). Written as DNA, the CDR3 is TGTGCCAGCAGTTTATCGGCAGGGAGCCTCTTGGGCTACACCTTC. This encodes CASSLSAGSLLGYTF.